These T cell receptor beta chains were read from a single sample in a study of cytomegalovirus exposure and HLA in healthy donors. Using immunoSEQ multiplex PCR, the repertoire was profiled, and TCRdb retains in-frame clones only, with some absent. Of roughly 180,000 clones detected, approximately 80% appear once; the ten largest clones hold around 4.8%. The specimen was PBMCs. The source of these receptors is a man aged 18 to 29 in good health and CMV-seronegative. Each CDR3 is given with its conserved first and last residue. D genes are given only for firm matches. Not all rows give a size; the values are once, few, many and, for expanded clones, a class.

j_call d_call v_call clone_size cdr3_nt cdr3_aa
TRBJ1-1 . TRBV18 . TGTGCCAGCTCTCCCAATGGGGGGAGTCAGAACACTGAAGCTTTCTTT CASSPNGGSQNTEAFF
TRBJ2-4 TRBD1 TRBV10-1 . TGCGCCAGCAAATCGGACAGGGGGAGCATTCAGTACTTC CASKSDRGSIQYF
TRBJ2-1 TRBD2 TRBV10-2 . TGCGCCAGCAGTGAGTTTTTAGCGGGGGGTGAGAATGAGCAGTTCTTC CASSEFLAGGENEQFF
TRBJ2-7 . TRBV28 . TGTGCCAGCTCCACAAGAATCCCCCACGAGCAGTACTTC CASSTRIPHEQYF
TRBJ2-5 TRBD1 TRBV15 . TGTGCCACCAGCAGAGATCTGGGACAGGGGAAAGAGACCCAGTACTTC CATSRDLGQGKETQYF
TRBJ2-4 TRBD2 TRBV7-2 . TGTGCCAGCAGCTACGCGGGAGTCCCGCTGCGGGCCAAAAACATTCAGTACTTC CASSYAGVPLRAKNIQYF
TRBJ1-2 TRBD1 TRBV6-1 . TGTGCCAGCAGAGCCACAGGGGCGGGTGGCTACACCTTC CASRATGAGGYTF
TRBJ1-6 TRBD1 TRBV5-1 . TGCGCCAGCAGCTTGCTCTTAGGACAGGGGGCTTCACCCCTCCACTTT CASSLLLGQGASPLHF
TRBJ1-2 TRBD1 TRBV2 once TGTGCCAGCTTAAAAAGGGACAGATCAACTAATGGCTACACCTTC CASLKRDRSTNGYTF
TRBJ2-5 . TRBV5-8 . TGTGCCAGCAGCTTGAGGCTACTAGCATTCGGACAGACCCAGTACTTC CASSLRLLAFGQTQYF
TRBJ1-5 TRBD1 TRBV2 once TGTGCCAGCAGTGTAGCGGGACAGAATAATCAGCCCCAGCATTTT CASSVAGQNNQPQHF
TRBJ2-3 TRBD2 TRBV9 once TGTGCCAGCAGCGGAATAGCGGGGGGGCAAGATACGCAGTATTTT CASSGIAGGQDTQYF
TRBJ2-7 TRBD2 TRBV10-2 . TGCGCCAGCAGTGAGGGACTAGCGGGGGGGCCCGTTATCTACGAGCAGTACTTC CASSEGLAGGPVIYEQYF
TRBJ2-7 TRBD1 TRBV18 . TGTGCCAGCTCACCAAAGGGACAGTGGGGCTACGAGCAGTACTTC CASSPKGQWGYEQYF
TRBJ2-1 TRBD1 TRBV6-5 few TGTGCCAGCAGTTACTCGGACAGGGTGGACAATGAGCAGTTCTTC CASSYSDRVDNEQFF
TRBJ2-1 TRBD2 TRBV11-2 . TGTGCCAGCAGCTTAGGTCTAGGACTAGTATACAATGAGCAGTTCTTC CASSLGLGLVYNEQFF
TRBJ1-2 TRBD1 TRBV5-4 few TGTGCCAGCAGCTACAGGGGTAGCTATGGCTACACCTTC CASSYRGSYGYTF
TRBJ1-1 TRBD1 TRBV5-4 . TGTGCCAGCAGCCGGTTACAGGGGGCTGACACTGAAGCTTTCTTT CASSRLQGADTEAFF
TRBJ2-7 . TRBV28 . TGTGCCAGCAGCAGAGGGGGCTCCTACGAGCAGTACTTC CASSRGGSYEQYF
TRBJ2-7 TRBD2 TRBV18 . TGTGCCAGCTCACCCGGGGCTAGCGGGGACAATAACGAGCAGTACTTC CASSPGASGDNNEQYF
TRBJ2-3 . TRBV13 . TGTGCCAGCAGCTCTCCCAGACTGGCAGATACGCAGTATTTT CASSSPRLADTQYF
TRBJ1-5 . TRBV28 . TGTGCCAGCAGTTTATTAGGGGGGGTGGAGTTATTGAGCAATCAGCCCCAGCATTTT CASSLLGGVELLSNQPQHF
TRBJ2-5 . TRBV19 once TGTGCCAGTAGTATAATGGGATTCGGGTCGGGGAGGACCCAGTACTTC CASSIMGFGSGRTQYF
TRBJ2-2 TRBD1 TRBV9 . TGTGCCAGCAGCGGACGACAGGGCATAGTTACAACCGGGGAGCTGTTTTTT CASSGRQGIVTTGELFF
TRBJ2-2 . TRBV25-1 . TGTGCCAGCAGCCTCGGGGGGCTACACACCGGGGAGCTGTTTTTT CASSLGGLHTGELFF
TRBJ2-3 TRBD2 TRBV6-4 . TGTGCCAGCAGTGAGGGGACTAGCGGGACAGATACGCAGTATTTT CASSEGTSGTDTQYF
TRBJ1-6 . TRBV10-3 . TGTGCCATCAGTGAGAGAGGACAGATTGAGAATTCACCCCTCCACTTT CAISERGQIENSPLHF
TRBJ2-1 . TRBV6-1 . TGTGCCAGCAGTGATCTAGTGGGGGGGCCCGCAGGGCAGTTCTTC CASSDLVGGPAGQFF
TRBJ2-7 . TRBV6-1 . TGTGCCAGCAGTGAAGCGGTCCGGGCTCGGGGCGAGCAGTACTTC CASSEAVRARGEQYF
TRBJ2-5 . TRBV11-3 . TGTGCCAGCAGCGGGGGGGGCGTTGGAGAGACCCAGTACTTC CASSGGGVGETQYF
TRBJ1-5 . TRBV19 . TGTGCCAGTAGTCTGTATATCAATCAGCCCCAGCATTTT CASSLYINQPQHF
TRBJ2-7 . TRBV7-9 . TGTGCCAGCAGCCGAAACAGCTACGAGCAGTACTTC CASSRNSYEQYF
TRBJ2-1 TRBD1 TRBV19 . TGTGCCAGTAGTTCGACAGGGTACAATGAGCAGTTCTTC CASSSTGYNEQFF
TRBJ1-5 . TRBV7-6 . TGTGCCAGCAGCTCAGGGACAACACAGCCCCAGCATTTT CASSSGTTQPQHF
TRBJ1-1 TRBD1 TRBV10-3 . TGTGCCATTCGTGAGACAGGGGAGGCCCAGAGTGCTTTCTTT CAIRETGEAQSAFF
TRBJ1-6 . TRBV5-4 . TGTGCCAGCAGCTTGGGGCTGGATTCACCCCTCCACTTT CASSLGLDSPLHF
TRBJ2-6 . TRBV15 . TGTGCCACCCGAGACTCTGGGGCCAACGTCCTGACTTTC CATRDSGANVLTF
TRBJ1-4 . TRBV28 . TGTGCCAGCAGGGCCGGGGCTAATGAAAAACTGTTTTTT CASRAGANEKLFF
TRBJ2-1 TRBD1 TRBV9 . TGTGCCAGCAGTATACAGGGGGCGCACCCTTCGGGAGAGCAGTTCTTC CASSIQGAHPSGEQFF
TRBJ2-3 . TRBV7-2 . TGTGCCAGCAGCACCGGGACTCTGGTTTCAGATACGCAGTATTTT CASSTGTLVSDTQYF
TRBJ2-5 . TRBV5-6 . TGTGCCAGCAGCCTTAGGCGGTACGGGACCCAGTACTTC CASSLRRYGTQYF
TRBJ1-3 . TRBV19 . TGTGCCAGTAGTGACAGCTCCTCTGGAAACACCATATATTTT CASSDSSSGNTIYF
TRBJ1-2 . TRBV6-5 . TGTGCCAGCAGTTACTCTGGGGGGGCCAACTATGGCTACACCTTC CASSYSGGANYGYTF
TRBJ2-3 . TRBV6-4 . TGTGCCAGCAAGCCGCAGGCCTCACAAAATACGCAGTATTTT CASKPQASQNTQYF
TRBJ1-1 . TRBV6-5 once TGTGCCAGCAGTTACTCGGGTCAGGGTGAAGCTTTCTTT CASSYSGQGEAFF
TRBJ2-3 . TRBV27 . TGTGCCAGCGGACTTCCCTCAGATACGCAGTATTTT CASGLPSDTQYF
TRBJ2-3 . TRBV5-1 . TGCGCCAGCAGCAGGGCGGGACAGCCAGATACGCAGTATTTT CASSRAGQPDTQYF
TRBJ1-2 . TRBV6-1 . TGTGCCAGCAGTGAAATCTTCGATGGCTACACCTTC CASSEIFDGYTF
TRBJ2-7 TRBD2 TRBV12-5 . TGTGCTAGTGGTTTGGTTTCGGGACTACCCGTGAGCGAGCAGTACTTC CASGLVSGLPVSEQYF
TRBJ2-3 TRBD2 TRBV5-1 . TGCGCCAGCAGCCTCCTGGGCACGGGGGGTGCAGATACGCAGTATTTT CASSLLGTGGADTQYF
TRBJ2-3 . TRBV9 . TGTGCCAGCAGCGTAGTATCGGGTAATACGCAGTATTTT CASSVVSGNTQYF
TRBJ2-2 TRBD1 TRBV2 . TGTGCCAGCAGTGGGCGACAGGGGAGCACCGGGGAGCTGTTTTTT CASSGRQGSTGELFF
TRBJ2-7 . TRBV5-1 . TGCGCCAGCAGCTTGGAATCAGGTTTATCCTACGAGCAGTACTTC CASSLESGLSYEQYF
TRBJ1-2 TRBD1 TRBV14 . TGTGCCAGCAGCCAAAACAGGGGGCGGTCAGATGGCTACACCTTC CASSQNRGRSDGYTF
TRBJ2-1 . TRBV29-1 . TGCAGCGTTGGAATGAAAGGGGGTGGCAATGAGCAGTTCTTC CSVGMKGGGNEQFF